This T cell receptor beta chain was captured by sequencing in a study of blood T cell repertoires in COVID-19. The protocol was immunoSEQ multiplex PCR, while the TCRdb copy is restricted to in-frame clones and leaves out a portion. The sample holds around 250,000 clones, around 90% seen once. CDR3 size: 14 residues. In germline, CDR1 is MRHNA, CDR2 SNTAGT. V was pared by 4 bases and J by 5 bases, with 11 bases between. The V call is TRBV6-4, the J call TRBJ2-2; no definite D call. This sequence originates from a human donor in a cohort exposed to, infected with or recovered from COVID-19 (not recorded which). The donor label of this sample is uncertain. Input material: PBMCs or T cells enriched from blood (not recorded which). The CDR3 nucleotides read TGTGCCAGCAGTGGCCTGGCTCAAACCGGGGAGCTGTTTTTT. This encodes CASSGLAQTGELFF.